This T cell receptor (beta chain) stems from a study of cytotoxic CD8 clonotypes in ibrutinib-treated CLL. General study points: Public clonotypes, an uncommon group, contracted or remained stable on treatment. Patients showed higher baseline clonality than age-matched healthy donors, and it tracked circulating CD8+ T-cell counts.

This clone was counted a few times. What it binds is unknown. T cells were sequenced at a targeted depth of 1 in 200,000 to 1 in 1 million. Profiling relied on immunoSEQ multiplex PCR, and the TCRdb table lists in-frame clones only, not all of them. The sample carries tens of thousands of clones, 49% recorded once. The CDR3 sequence is 17 residues long. Germline CDR1 and CDR2: SGHTA and FQGTGA. V lost 3 bases and J 7 bases, leaving 21 bases between the germline ends. The receptor comes from a human donor with chronic lymphocytic leukemia. The V call is TRBV7-3, the J call TRBJ1-4; D is perhaps TRBD1 (6 bases). Sequenced material: PBMCs, taken before ibrutinib treatment. The CDR3, as DNA: TGTGCCAGCAGCTTTAGGCCGTCCGGGACAAGCCTTGAAAAACTGTTTTTT. Its translation is CASSFRPSGTSLEKLFF.